A single sample is the source of the 13 T cell receptor beta chains below, sequenced in a study of blood T cell repertoires in COVID-19. Clones were read by immunoSEQ multiplex PCR, and TCRdb kept only the in-frame ones, dropping some. This sample carries 200,000 to 250,000 clones, around nine tenths of them seen once, and the ten largest clones take 7% to 7.5%. Material: PBMCs or T cells enriched from blood (not recorded which). These receptors originate from a man aged 25 to 45 in a cohort exposed to, infected with or recovered from COVID-19 (not recorded which).

The rearrangement uses TRBV6-5 and TRBJ2-7, with D perhaps TRBD1 (6 bases). The CDR3 length is 13 residues. Germline V gene sequence: CDR1 MNHEY, CDR2 SVGAGI. V lost 5 bases to trimming and J lost 0 bases, with 8 bases between them. CDR3 sequence (DNA): TGTGCCAGCAGTAGGACAGTCTCCTACGAGCAGTACTTC. This sequence encodes CASSRTVSYEQYF.

In this sample, this clone turned up once. The V gene is TRBV5-1, the J gene TRBJ2-1; D may be TRBD1 (5 bases). This CDR3 region has 13 residues. The ends were cut back, 6 bases at V and 7 bases at J, with 14 bases in the middle. CDR1 is SGHRS, CDR2 YFSETQ, per germline. In nucleotides, the CDR3 is TGCGCCAGCAAGGGGCAGCCGCTAAATGAGCAGTTCTTC. This sequence encodes CASKGQPLNEQFF.

J is TRBJ2-1 and V is TRBV11-2, with 7 positions matching TRBD1. This CDR3 comprises 13 residues. The V gene end was trimmed by 5 bases and the J gene end by 10 bases; junction bases not matched to a gene: 8. CDR1 SGHAT and CDR2 FQNNGV come from the germline V gene. The CDR3 DNA follows: TGTGCCAGCAGCCACGACCAGGGGGACGAGCAGTTCTTC. Translation: CASSHDQGDEQFF.

The chain employs TRBV2 and TRBJ1-2; D is uncertain. The CDR3 spans 10 residues. Between the trimmed V and J ends, which lost 6 bases and 6 bases, there was a span of 5 bases. In germline, CDR1 is SNHLY, CDR2 FYNNEI. CDR3 protein: CASRGDGYTF. The CDR3 DNA is TGTGCCAGCAGGGGCGATGGCTACACCTTC.

V gene TRBV27 combines with J gene TRBJ2-3, with 7 positions matching TRBD1. V lost 7 bases, J lost 0 bases, and 10 bases stayed unmatched. Germline CDR1 and CDR2: MNHEY and SMNVEV (reference sequence). The CDR3 is 16 amino acids. CDR3 DNA sequence: TGTGCCAGCACCCAAGGGGGCGGGTTAAGCACAGATACGCAGTATTTT. Its translation is CASTQGGGLSTDTQYF.

In its sample, this clone was seen a few times. The chain carries TRBV4-1 and TRBJ2-7, with 8 bases matching TRBD2. The CDR3 sequence is 15 residues long. Germline V gene lookup returns CDR1 MGHRA and CDR2 YSYEKL. Trimming cost V 1 base and J 3 bases; bases outside gene matches: 5. The chain's CDR3 is CASSQVLAGGYEQYF. The CDR3 nucleotides read TGCGCCAGCAGCCAAGTCCTAGCGGGTGGCTACGAGCAGTACTTC.

This clone was seen a few times. The chain employs TRBV15 and TRBJ2-1; no clear D. Germline CDR1 reads LNHNV; CDR2 reads YYDKDF (reference sequence). The germline V and J ends were trimmed by 0 bases and 0 bases, with 12 bases remaining between them. This CDR3 contains 17 residues. CDR3 in amino acids: CATSRDYGDSSYNEQFF. The CDR3 bases are TGTGCCACCAGCAGAGATTACGGAGATAGCTCCTACAATGAGCAGTTCTTC.

The genes are TRBV7-8 and TRBJ2-5, with TRBD2 matching over 7 bases. CDR1 is SGHVS and CDR2 is FQNEAQ in the germline V gene. The CDR3 has 15 amino acids. Losses at the gene ends were 5 bases for V and 5 bases for J; bases not matched to a gene: 11. CDR3 DNA: TGTGCCAGCAGCCCTCTAGCGGCGCAGCCGGAGACCCAGTACTTC. Translating it yields CASSPLAAQPETQYF.

The CDR3 loop reads CASSLQGASGRAYYEQYF. CDR3 DNA sequence: TGTGCCAGCTCACTCCAGGGGGCTAGCGGGAGGGCCTACTACGAGCAGTACTTC. The chain uses TRBV18 and TRBJ2-7, with 12 bases fitting TRBD2. The CDR3 totals 18 residues. The junction had 13 bases not matched to a gene; V was cut back by 4 bases and J by 3 bases. Germline V CDR1 and CDR2: KGHSH, LQKENI.

This sequence joins TRBV5-1 and TRBJ1-4; D remains ambiguous. The CDR3 has 16 amino acids. Germline CDR1 and CDR2: SGHRS and YFSETQ. V lost 0 bases, J lost 0 bases, and 9 bases lay in between. In nucleotides, the CDR3 is TGCGCCAGCAGCTTGGCCGGAGTTGCAACTAATGAAAAACTGTTTTTT. Protein: CASSLAGVATNEKLFF. The full variable domain, completed using reference TRBV5-1 and TRBJ1-4, is KAGVTQTPRYLIKTRGQQVTLSCSPISGHRSVSWYQQTPGQGLQFLFEYFSETQRNKGNFPGRFSGRQFSNSRSEMNVSTLELGDSALYLCASSLAGVATNEKLFFGSGTQLSVL.

The chain employs TRBV6-5 and TRBJ2-7; D possibly corresponds to TRBD1 (6 bases). Germline CDR1 is MNHEY and CDR2 is SVGAGI. Trimming stripped 8 bases from V and 2 bases from J, with 13 bases between. This CDR3 is 13 amino acids long. The CDR3 spells CASWIDRTYEQYF. The CDR3 bases are TGTGCCAGCTGGATAGACAGGACCTACGAGCAGTACTTC.

The CDR3 nucleotides are TGTGCCAGCCAATACCGACGCGGAAACTCTGGAAACACCATATATTTT. Translated, it gives CASQYRRGNSGNTIYF. The chain is built from TRBV3-1 (or the pseudogene TRBV3-2) and TRBJ1-3; no reliable D call. Germline loops: CDR1 LGHDT, CDR2 YNNKEL (reference sequence). CDR3 length: 16 residues. With 8 bases removed from V and 0 bases from J, the gap between germline ends came to 17 bases.

V usage is TRBV5-3 and J usage is TRBJ2-7; weak D call: TRBD2 (5 bases). TRBV5-3 is classed as an ORF, of uncertain function. The CDR3 consists of 16 residues. V lost 1 base to trimming and J lost 1 base, with 15 bases between them. CDR3 in DNA: TGTGCCAGAAGCTTGATCGGGAACGGGAAATCCTACGAGCAGTACTTC. It specifies CARSLIGNGKSYEQYF.